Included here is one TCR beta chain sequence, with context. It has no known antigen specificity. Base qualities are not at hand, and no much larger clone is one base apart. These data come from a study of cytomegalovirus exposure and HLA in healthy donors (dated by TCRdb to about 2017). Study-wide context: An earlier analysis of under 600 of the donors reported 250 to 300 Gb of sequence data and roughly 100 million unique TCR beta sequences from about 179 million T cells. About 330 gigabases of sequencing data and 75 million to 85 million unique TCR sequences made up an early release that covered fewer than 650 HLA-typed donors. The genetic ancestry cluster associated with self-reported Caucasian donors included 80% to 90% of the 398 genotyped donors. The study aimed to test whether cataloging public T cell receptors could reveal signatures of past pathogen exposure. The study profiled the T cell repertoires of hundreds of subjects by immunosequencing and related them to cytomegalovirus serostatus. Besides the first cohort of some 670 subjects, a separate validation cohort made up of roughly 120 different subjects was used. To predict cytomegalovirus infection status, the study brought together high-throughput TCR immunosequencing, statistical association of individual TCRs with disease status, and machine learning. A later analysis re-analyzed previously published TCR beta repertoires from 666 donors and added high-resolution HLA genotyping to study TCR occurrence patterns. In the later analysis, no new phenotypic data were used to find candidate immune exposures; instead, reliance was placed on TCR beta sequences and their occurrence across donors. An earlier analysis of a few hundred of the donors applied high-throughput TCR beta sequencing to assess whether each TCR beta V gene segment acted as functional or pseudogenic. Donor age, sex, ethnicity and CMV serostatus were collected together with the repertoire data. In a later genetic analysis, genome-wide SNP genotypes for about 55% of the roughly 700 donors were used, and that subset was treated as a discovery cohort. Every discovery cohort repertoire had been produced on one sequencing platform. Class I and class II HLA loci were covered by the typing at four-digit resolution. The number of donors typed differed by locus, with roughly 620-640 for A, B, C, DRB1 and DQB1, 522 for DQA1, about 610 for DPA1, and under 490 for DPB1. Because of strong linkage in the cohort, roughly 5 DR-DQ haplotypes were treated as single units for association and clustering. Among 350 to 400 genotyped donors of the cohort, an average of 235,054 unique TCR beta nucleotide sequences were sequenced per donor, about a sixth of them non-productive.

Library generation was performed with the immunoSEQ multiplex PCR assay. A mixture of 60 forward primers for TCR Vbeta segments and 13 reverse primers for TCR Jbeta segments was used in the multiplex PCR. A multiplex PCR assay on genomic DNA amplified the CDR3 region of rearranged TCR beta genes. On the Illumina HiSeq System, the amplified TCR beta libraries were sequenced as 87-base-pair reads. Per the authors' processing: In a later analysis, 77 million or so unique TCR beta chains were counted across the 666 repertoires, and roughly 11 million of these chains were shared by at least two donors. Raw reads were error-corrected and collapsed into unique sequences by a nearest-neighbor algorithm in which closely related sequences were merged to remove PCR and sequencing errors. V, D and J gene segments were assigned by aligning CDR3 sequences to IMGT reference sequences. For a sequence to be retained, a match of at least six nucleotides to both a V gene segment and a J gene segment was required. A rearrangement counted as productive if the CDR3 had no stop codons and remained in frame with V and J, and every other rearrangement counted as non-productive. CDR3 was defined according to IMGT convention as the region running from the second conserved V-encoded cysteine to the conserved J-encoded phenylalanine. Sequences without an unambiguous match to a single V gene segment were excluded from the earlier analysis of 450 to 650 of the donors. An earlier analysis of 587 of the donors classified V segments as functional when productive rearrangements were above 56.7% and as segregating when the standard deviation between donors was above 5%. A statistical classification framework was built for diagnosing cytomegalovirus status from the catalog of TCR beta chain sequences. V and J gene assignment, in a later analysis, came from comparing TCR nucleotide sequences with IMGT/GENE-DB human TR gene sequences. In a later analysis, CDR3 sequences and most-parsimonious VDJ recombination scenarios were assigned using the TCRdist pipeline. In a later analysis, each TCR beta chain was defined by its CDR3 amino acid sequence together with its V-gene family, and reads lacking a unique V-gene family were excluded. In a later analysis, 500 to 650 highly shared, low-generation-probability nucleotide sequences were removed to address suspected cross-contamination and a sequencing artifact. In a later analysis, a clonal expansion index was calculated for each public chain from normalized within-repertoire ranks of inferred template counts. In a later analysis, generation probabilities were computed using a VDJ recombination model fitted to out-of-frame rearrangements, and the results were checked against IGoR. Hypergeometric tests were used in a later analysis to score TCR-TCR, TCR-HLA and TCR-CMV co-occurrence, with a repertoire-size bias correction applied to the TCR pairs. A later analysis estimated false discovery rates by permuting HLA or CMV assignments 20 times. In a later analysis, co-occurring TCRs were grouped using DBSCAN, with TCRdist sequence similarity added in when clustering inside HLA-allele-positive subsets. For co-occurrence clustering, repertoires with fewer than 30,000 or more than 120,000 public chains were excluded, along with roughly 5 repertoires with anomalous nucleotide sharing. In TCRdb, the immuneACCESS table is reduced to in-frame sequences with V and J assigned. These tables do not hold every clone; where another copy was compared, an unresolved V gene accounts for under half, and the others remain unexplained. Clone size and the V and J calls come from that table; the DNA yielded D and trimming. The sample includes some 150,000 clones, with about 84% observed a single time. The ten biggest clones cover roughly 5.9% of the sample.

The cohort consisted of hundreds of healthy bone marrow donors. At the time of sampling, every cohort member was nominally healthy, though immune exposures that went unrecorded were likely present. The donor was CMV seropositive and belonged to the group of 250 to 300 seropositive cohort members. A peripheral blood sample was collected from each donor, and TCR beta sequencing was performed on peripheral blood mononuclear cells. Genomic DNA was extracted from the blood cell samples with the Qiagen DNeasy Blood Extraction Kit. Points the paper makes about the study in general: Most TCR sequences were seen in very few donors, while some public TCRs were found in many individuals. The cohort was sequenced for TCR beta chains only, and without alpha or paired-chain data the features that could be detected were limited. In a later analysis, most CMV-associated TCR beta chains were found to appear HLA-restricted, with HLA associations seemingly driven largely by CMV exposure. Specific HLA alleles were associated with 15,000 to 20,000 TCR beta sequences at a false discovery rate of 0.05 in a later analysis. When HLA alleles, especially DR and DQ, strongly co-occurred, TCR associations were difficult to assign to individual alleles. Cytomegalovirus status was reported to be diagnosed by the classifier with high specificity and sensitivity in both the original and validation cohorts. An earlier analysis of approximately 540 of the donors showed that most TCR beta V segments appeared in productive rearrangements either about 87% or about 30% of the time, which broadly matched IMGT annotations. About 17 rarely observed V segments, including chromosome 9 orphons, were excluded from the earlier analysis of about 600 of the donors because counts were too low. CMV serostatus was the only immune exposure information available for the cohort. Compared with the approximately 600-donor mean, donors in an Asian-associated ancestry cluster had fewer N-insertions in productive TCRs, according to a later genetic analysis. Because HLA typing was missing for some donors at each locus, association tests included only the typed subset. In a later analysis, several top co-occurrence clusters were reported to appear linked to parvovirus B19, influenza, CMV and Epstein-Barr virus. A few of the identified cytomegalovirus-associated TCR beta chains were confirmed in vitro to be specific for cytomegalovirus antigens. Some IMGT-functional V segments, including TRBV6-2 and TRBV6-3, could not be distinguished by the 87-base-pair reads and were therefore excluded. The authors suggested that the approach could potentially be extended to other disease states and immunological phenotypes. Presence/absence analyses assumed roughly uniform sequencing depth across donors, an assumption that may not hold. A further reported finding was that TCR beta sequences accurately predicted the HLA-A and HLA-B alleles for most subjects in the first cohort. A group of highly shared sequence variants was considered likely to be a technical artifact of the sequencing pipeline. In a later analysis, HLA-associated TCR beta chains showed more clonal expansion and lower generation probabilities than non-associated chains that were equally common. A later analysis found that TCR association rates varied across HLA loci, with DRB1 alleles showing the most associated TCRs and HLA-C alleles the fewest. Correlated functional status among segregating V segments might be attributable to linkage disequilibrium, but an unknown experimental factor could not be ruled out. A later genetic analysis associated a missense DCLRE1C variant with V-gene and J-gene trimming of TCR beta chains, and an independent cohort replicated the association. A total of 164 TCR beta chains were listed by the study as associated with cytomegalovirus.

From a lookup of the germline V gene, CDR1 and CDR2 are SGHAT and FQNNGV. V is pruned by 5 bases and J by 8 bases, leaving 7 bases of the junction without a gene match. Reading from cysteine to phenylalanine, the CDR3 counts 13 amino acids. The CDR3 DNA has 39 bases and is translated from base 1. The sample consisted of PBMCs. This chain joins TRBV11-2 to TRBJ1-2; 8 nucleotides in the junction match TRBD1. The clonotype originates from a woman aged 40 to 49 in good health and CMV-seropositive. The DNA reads TGTGCCAGCAGCAGCCGGGACAGGCGGGGCTACACCTTC. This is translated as CASSSRDRRGYTF.